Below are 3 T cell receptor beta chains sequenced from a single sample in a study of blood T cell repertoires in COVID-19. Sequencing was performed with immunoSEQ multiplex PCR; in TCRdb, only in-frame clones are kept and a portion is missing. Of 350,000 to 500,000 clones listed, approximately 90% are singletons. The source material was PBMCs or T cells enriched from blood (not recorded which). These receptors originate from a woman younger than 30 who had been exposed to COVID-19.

The CDR3 reads CASSPLPAGGNTIYF. The CDR3 DNA is TGTGCCAGCTCACCCCTCCCGGCGGGAGGAAACACCATATATTTT. The V gene is TRBV18, the J gene TRBJ1-3; no reliable D call. The CDR3 runs to 15 residues. Germline-derived CDR1 and CDR2 are KGHSH and LQKENI. The V end lost 3 bases, the J end lost 4 bases, and 13 bases lay between the germline ends.

The CDR3 is CASSLASGSSYEQYF. CDR3 DNA: TGTGCCAGCAGCTTAGCTAGCGGGAGCTCCTACGAGCAGTACTTC. V is TRBV11-2 and J is TRBJ2-7, with 10 bases matching TRBD2. Germline assignment: CDR1 SGHAT and CDR2 FQNNGV. CDR3 length: 15 amino acids. V lost 1 base and J lost 0; bases outside the gene matches: 0.

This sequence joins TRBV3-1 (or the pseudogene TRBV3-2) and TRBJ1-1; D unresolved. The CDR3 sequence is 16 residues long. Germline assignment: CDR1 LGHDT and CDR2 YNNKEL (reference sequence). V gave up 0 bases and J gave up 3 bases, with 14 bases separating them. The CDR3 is CASSQEGRGRDTEAFF. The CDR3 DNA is TGTGCCAGCAGCCAAGAAGGGCGGGGTAGGGACACTGAAGCTTTCTTT.